The T cell receptor (beta chain) described here comes from a study of T cell responses to AZD1222 COVID-19 vaccine. General study findings and limits: Sampled repertoires all dated from after the peak T cell response. A mostly white British donor set with more females was recruited, and clonal diversity was possibly underestimated. Two doses of AZD1222 preceded a rise in Spike-specific TCR breadth and depth.

On this clone: The antigen is unknown.

The CDR3 spans 15 residues. The V end lost 4 bases, the J end lost 2 bases, and 14 bases lay between the germline ends. CDR1 GTSNPN and CDR2 SVGIG come from the germline V gene (reference sequence). Profiled with immunoSEQ multiplex PCR; TCRdb holds only in-frame clones, not every one. This sample has about 180,000 clones, with around 90% found just once. Sequenced material: peripheral blood, taken 28 days after the second AZD1222 dose. The rearrangement links TRBV30 to TRBJ1-4, with D tentatively TRBD1 (6 bases). This receptor was identified in an adult who received the AZD1222 COVID-19 vaccine. In nucleotides, the CDR3 is TGTGCCTGGAACCCGGGGGGGGCGACTAATGAAAAACTGTTTTTT. Translated: CAWNPGGATNEKLFF.